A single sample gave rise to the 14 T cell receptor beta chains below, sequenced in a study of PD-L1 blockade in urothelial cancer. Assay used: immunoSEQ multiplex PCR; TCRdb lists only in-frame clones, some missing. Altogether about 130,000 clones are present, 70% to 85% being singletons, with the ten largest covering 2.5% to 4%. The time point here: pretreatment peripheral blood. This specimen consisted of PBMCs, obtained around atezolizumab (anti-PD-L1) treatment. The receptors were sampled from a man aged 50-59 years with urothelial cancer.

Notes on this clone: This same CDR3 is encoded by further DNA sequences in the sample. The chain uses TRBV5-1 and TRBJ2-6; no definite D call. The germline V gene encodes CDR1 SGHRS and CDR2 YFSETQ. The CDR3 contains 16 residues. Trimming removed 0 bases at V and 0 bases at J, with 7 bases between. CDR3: CASSLAQHSGANVLTF. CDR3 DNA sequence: TGCGCCAGCAGCTTGGCACAGCACTCTGGGGCCAACGTCCTGACTTTC.

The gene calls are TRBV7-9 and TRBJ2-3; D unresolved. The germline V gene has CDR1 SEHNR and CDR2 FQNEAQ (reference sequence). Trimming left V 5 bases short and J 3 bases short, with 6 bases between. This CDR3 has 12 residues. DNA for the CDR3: TGTGCCAGCAGCCGGTCGACAGATACGCAGTATTTT. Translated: CASSRSTDTQYF.

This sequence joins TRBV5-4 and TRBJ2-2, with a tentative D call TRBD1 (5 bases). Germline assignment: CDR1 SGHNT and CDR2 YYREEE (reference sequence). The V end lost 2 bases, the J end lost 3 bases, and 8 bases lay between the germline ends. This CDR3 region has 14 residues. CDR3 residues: CASSFMTDTGELFF. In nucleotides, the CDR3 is TGTGCCAGCAGCTTTATGACAGACACCGGGGAGCTGTTTTTT. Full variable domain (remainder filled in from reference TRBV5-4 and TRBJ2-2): ETGVTQSPTHLIKTRGQQVTLRCSSQSGHNTVSWYQQALGQGPQFIFQYYREEENGRGNFPPRFSGLQFPNYSSELNVNALELDDSALYLCASSFMTDTGELFFGEGSRLTVL.

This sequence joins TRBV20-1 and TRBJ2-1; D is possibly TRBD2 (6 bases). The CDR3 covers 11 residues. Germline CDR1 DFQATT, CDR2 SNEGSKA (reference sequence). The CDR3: CRGVGGNEQFF. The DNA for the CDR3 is TGCAGGGGCGTGGGGGGCAATGAGCAGTTCTTC.

The CDR3 here is CASSSPQGFSYEQYF. DNA for the CDR3: TGTGCCAGCAGTTCCCCCCAGGGATTCTCCTACGAGCAGTACTTC. This chain uses TRBV28 with TRBJ2-7, with D possibly TRBD1 on 5 matching bases. The CDR3 loop spans 15 amino acids. CDR1 is MDHEN, CDR2 SYDVKM, per germline. Trimming took off 4 bases at V and 0 bases at J, with 13 bases between the two ends.

CDR3 residues: CASSVTGYNEQFF. CDR3 DNA sequence: TGCGCCAGCAGCGTAACAGGGTACAATGAGCAGTTCTTC. The rearrangement joins TRBV5-1 to TRBJ2-1, with D tentatively TRBD1 (6 bases). Trimming removed 4 bases at V and 4 bases at J, with 9 bases between. The CDR3 sequence is 13 residues long. The germline CDR1 and CDR2 sequences are SGHRS and YFSETQ.

The CDR3 loop reads CASSVGRLYLSTDTQYF. The CDR3, as DNA: TGTGCCAGCAGTGTAGGGAGATTGTACCTTAGCACAGATACGCAGTATTTT. This chain links TRBV2 with TRBJ2-3; perhaps TRBD2 as D (5 bases). There are 17 residues in the CDR3. Trimming cost V 4 bases and J 0 bases, with 17 bases left between them. The germline CDR1 and CDR2 sequences are SNHLY and FYNNEI.

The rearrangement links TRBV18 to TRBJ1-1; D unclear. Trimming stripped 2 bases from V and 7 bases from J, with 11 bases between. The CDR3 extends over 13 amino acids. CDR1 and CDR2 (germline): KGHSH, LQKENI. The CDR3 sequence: CASSPVGEDEAFF. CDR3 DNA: TGTGCCAGCTCACCAGTCGGGGAGGATGAAGCTTTCTTT.

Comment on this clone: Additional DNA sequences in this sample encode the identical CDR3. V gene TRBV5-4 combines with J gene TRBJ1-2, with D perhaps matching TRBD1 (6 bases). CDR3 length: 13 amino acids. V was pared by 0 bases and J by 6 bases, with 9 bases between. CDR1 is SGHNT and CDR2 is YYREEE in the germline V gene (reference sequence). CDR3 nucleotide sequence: TGTGCCAGCAGCTTGGGTCCAGGGGATGGCTACACCTTC. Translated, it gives CASSLGPGDGYTF.

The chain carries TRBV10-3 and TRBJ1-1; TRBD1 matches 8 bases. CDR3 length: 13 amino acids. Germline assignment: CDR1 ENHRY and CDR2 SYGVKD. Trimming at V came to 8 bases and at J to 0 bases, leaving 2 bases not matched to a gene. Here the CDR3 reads CAIQGAMNTEAFF. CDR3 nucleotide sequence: TGTGCCATCCAGGGGGCCATGAACACTGAAGCTTTCTTT.

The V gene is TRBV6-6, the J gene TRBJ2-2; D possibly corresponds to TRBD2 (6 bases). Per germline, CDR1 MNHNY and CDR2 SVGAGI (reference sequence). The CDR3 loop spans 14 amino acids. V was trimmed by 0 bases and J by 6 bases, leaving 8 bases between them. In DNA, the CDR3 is TGTGCCAGCAGTTACTCGGGGGGACCCGGGGAGCTGTTTTTT. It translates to CASSYSGGPGELFF.

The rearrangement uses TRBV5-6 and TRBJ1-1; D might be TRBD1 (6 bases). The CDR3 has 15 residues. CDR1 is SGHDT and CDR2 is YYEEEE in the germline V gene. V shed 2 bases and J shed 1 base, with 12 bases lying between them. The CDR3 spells CASSFFDRSNTEAFF. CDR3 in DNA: TGTGCCAGCAGCTTTTTTGACAGGTCGAACACTGAAGCTTTCTTT.

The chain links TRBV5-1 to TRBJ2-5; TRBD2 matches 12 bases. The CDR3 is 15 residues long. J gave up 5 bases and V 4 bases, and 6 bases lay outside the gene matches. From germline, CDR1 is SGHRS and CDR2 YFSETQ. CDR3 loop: CASSPTSGSWETQYF. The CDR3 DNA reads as TGCGCCAGCAGCCCGACTAGCGGGAGTTGGGAGACCCAGTACTTC.

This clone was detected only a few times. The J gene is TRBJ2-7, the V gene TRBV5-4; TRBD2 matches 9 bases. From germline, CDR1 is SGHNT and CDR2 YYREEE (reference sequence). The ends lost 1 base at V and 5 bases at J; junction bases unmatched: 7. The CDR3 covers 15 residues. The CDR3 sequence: CASSLSGRPTNEQYF. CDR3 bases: TGTGCCAGCAGCTTGAGCGGGAGGCCCACCAACGAGCAGTACTTC.